The 10 T cell receptor beta chains in this list originate from one sample, sequenced in a study of metastatic and nonmetastatic thyroid tumors. TCRdb recomputed clones from the PCR reads via MiXCR. The sample carries 20,000 or so clones, approximately 10% recorded once. None of the patients had undergone any treatment ahead of thyroid surgery. Specimen: blood. The receptor source for this set is a female donor with papillary thyroid cancer or a benign thyroid nodule (not recorded which). Some clones in this sample may be carry-over from other donors' samples.

This clone was counted many times. The gene calls are TRBV12-5 and TRBJ1-2; 9 bases align to TRBD1. Unmatched junction bases numbered 2, after V lost 1 base and J lost 8 bases. The CDR3 totals 13 residues. From germline, CDR1 is LGHNT and CDR2 FRNRAP. CDR3 in amino acids: CASGLGTGEGYTF. The CDR3 DNA reads as TGTGCTAGTGGTTTGGGGACAGGGGAAGGCTACACCTTC.

By share of the sample, this clone is medium-sized. This rearrangement joins TRBV28 to TRBJ2-5; the match to TRBD1 covers 7 bases. Germline CDR1 reads MDHEN; CDR2 reads SYDVKM. The CDR3 is 15 residues long. With V trimmed by 5 bases and J by 0 bases, 6 bases remained unmatched. CDR3 in amino acids: CASSRDSLHQETQYF. For the CDR3, the DNA is TGTGCCAGCAGTAGGGACAGTCTTCACCAAGAGACCCAGTACTTC.

By frequency in the sample, this clone is medium-sized. The CDR3: CASSPDRVSGYTF. The CDR3 region has the DNA TGTGCCAGCAGTCCCGACAGGGTCTCCGGCTACACCTTC. The J gene is TRBJ1-2, the V gene TRBV12-3 or TRBV12-4; TRBD1 aligns across 7 bases. J was trimmed by 8 bases and V by 5 bases; bases with no gene match: 8. This CDR3 region has 13 residues.

This clone was seen repeatedly, ten times or more. The rearrangement joins TRBV9 to TRBJ2-3; D not resolved. Germline values: CDR1 SGDLS, CDR2 YYNGEE. Trimming shortened V by 0 bases and J by 0 bases, and 8 bases separated the two germline ends. This CDR3 is 15 amino acids long. CDR3 amino acids: CASSVASGSTDTQYF. The DNA for the CDR3 is TGTGCCAGCAGCGTAGCTTCCGGCAGCACAGATACGCAGTATTTT.

This clone was seen many times. The chain couples TRBV3-1 to TRBJ1-2; 10 bases match TRBD1. After removal of 0 bases from V and 2 bases from J, the junction contained 9 bases not matched to a gene. CDR1 is LGHDT, CDR2 YNNKEL, per germline (reference sequence). CDR3 size: 18 residues. CDR3 residues: CASSQEALRDRGNYGYTF. The CDR3, as DNA: TGTGCCAGCAGCCAAGAGGCCCTTCGGGACAGGGGCAACTATGGCTACACCTTC.

This clone is categorized as medium-sized. The chain employs TRBV6-5 and TRBJ1-2, with D unclear. CDR1 is MNHEY and CDR2 is SVGAGI in the germline V gene. The CDR3 runs to 14 residues. The ends were cut back, 3 bases at V and 3 bases at J, with 11 bases in the middle. CDR3 sequence: CASSYLGSDYGYTF. The CDR3 DNA follows: TGTGCCAGCAGTTATCTAGGGAGCGACTATGGCTACACCTTC.

In its sample, this clone was seen a few times. The V and J genes are TRBV12-3 or TRBV12-4 and TRBJ2-1; no definite D call. Deletions cut 1 base from V and 0 bases from J, with 7 bases between. This CDR3 is built from 15 residues. The CDR3 loop reads CASSLGPPSYNEQFF. In nucleotides, the CDR3 is TGTGCCAGCAGTTTAGGGCCCCCCTCCTACAATGAGCAGTTCTTC.

Regarding this clone: A junction boundary mismatches the germline segment, possibly from a read error. J is TRBJ2-6 and V is TRBV6-1; D is unresolved. CDR1 is MNHNS and CDR2 is SASEGT in the germline V gene. This CDR3 comprises 15 residues. DNA for the CDR3: TGTGCCAGCATTGAAAGGGATTCTGGGTCCAACGTCCTGACTTTC. It yields the protein CASIERDSGSNVLTF.

The chain uses TRBV6-2 or TRBV6-3 and TRBJ2-7; D not certain. The germline CDR1 and CDR2 sequences are MNHEY and SVGEGT. Between the trimmed V and J ends, which lost 0 bases and 1 base, there was a span of 7 bases. This CDR3 has 14 amino acids. The DNA of the CDR3 is TGTGCCAGCAGTTACTCAAGGCGGTCCTACGAGCAGTACTTC. Translating it yields CASSYSRRSYEQYF.

This clone was recorded at least ten times. The chain links TRBV2 to TRBJ2-3; D unresolved. CDR3 length equals 12 residues. Germline CDR1 reads SNHLY; CDR2 reads FYNNEI. Trimming left V 4 bases short and J 1 base short, with 3 bases between. The CDR3 bases are TGTGCCAGCAGTGCTGGCACAGATACGCAGTATTTT. Translating it yields CASSAGTDTQYF.